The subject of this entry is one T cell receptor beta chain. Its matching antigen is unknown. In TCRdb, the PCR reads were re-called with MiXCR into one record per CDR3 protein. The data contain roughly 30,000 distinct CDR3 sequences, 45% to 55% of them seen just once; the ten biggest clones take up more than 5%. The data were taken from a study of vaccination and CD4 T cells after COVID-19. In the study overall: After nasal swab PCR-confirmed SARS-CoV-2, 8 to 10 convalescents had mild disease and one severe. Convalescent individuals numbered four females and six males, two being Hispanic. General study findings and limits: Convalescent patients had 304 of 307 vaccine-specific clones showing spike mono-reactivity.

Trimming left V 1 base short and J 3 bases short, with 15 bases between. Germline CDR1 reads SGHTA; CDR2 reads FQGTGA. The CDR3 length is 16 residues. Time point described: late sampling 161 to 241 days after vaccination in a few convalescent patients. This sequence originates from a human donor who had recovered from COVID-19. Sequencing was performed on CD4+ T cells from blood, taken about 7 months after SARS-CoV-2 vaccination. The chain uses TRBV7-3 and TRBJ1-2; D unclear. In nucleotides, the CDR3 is TGTGCCAGCAGCTTAAGTAGTACAGAGGGCTACTATGGCTACACCTTC. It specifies CASSLSSTEGYYGYTF.